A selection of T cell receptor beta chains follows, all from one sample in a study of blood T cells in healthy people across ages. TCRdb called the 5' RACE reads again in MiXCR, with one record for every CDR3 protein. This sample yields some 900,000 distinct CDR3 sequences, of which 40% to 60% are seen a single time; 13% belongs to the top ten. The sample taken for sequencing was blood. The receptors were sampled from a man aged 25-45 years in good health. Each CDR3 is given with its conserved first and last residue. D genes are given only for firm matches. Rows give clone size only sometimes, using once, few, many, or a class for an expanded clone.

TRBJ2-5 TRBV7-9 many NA TGTGCCAGCAGCTTTCGTACAGGGAAAAGGCAAGAGACCCAGTACTTC CASSFRTGKRQETQYF
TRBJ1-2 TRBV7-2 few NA TGTGCCAGCAGCTTCGAAGGGGTATATGGCTACACCTTC CASSFEGVYGYTF
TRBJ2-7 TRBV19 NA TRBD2 TGTGCCAGTAGTGTGACCTTTAGCGGGGAAGTATACAATGAGCAGTACTTC CASSVTFSGEVYNEQYF
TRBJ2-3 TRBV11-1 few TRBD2 TGTGCCAGCAGCTTAACCCGGACTAGCGGGGGCGATACGCAGTATTTT CASSLTRTSGGDTQYF
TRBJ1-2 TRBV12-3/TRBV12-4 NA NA TGTGCCAGCAGTTCGCGCCGCACGGGTTCCCGTGGCTACACCTTC CASSSRRTGSRGYTF
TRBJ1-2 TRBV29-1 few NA TGCAGCGTTGATGGGTGGGTTAGGGCCGAGAACTATGGCTACACCTTC CSVDGWVRAENYGYTF
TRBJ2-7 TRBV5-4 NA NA TGTGCCAGCAGCTTGACCGTCGACATCTACGAGCAGTACTTC CASSLTVDIYEQYF
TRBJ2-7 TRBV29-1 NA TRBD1 TGCAGCGTTGAGGGACAGGGGGCCGAGCAGTACTTC CSVEGQGAEQYF
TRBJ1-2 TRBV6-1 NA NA TGTGCCAGCAGCGACGGGCGGGCCTATGGCTACACCTTC CASSDGRAYGYTF
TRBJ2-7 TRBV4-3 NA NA TGCGCCAGCAGCCAAGATTGGCAGGGGCAGAGGGAGCAGTACTTC CASSQDWQGQREQYF
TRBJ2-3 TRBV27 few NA TGTGCCATTCGGCCCTACCCAAAAGATACGCAGTATTTT CAIRPYPKDTQYF
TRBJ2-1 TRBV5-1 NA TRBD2 TGCGCCAGCAGCTTGGCCTACGTAGCGGGCAATGAGCAGTTCTTC CASSLAYVAGNEQFF
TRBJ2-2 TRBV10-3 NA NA TGTGCCACCACACGGGTCAGAGGGGTTAACACCGGGGAGCTGTTTTTT CATTRVRGVNTGELFF
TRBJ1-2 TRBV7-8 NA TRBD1 TGTGCCAGCAGCTTAGGAGAGACAGGGAGGTTTAACTATGGCTACACCTTC CASSLGETGRFNYGYTF
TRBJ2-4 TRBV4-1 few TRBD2 TGCGCCAGCAGAGCTAGCGGGGGGGAGGATCAGTACTTC CASRASGGEDQYF
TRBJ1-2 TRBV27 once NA TGTGCCAGCAGCCTCCTGGGCCAGAACTATGGCTACACCTTC CASSLLGQNYGYTF
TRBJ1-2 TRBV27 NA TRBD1 TGTGCCAGCAGTGACAGGGGGCAGTATGGCTACACCTTC CASSDRGQYGYTF
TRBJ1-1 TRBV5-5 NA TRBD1 TGTGCCAGCAGCTGGGGACAGGGGGCGCGTAATGAAGCTTTCTTT CASSWGQGARNEAFF
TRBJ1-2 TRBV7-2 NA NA TGTGCCAGCAGCCCAAGGGTTGAGAGACGCGCTAACTATGGCTACACCTTC CASSPRVERRANYGYTF
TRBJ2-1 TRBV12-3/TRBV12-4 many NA TGTGCCAGCAGCTCCATACAGGGTCCCTACAATGAGCAGTTCTTC CASSSIQGPYNEQFF
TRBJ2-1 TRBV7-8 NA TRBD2 TGTGCCAGCAGCTTAGGTAGCGGGGGGCGGAATGAGCAGTTCTTC CASSLGSGGRNEQFF
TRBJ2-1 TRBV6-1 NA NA TGTGCCAGCAGTGGAGACGCGCACAATGAGCAGTTCTTC CASSGDAHNEQFF
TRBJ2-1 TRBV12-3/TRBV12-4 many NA TGTGCCAGCCGTTCGGGGGCTAGCTCCTACAATGAGCAGTTCTTC CASRSGASSYNEQFF
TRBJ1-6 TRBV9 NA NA TGTGCCAGCAGCGAGAGCCTCAGAGATGCGAATTCACCCCTCCACTTT CASSESLRDANSPLHF
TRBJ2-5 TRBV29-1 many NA TGCAGCGTTGAGGGGTTTGGGATCCAAGAGACCCAGTACTTC CSVEGFGIQETQYF
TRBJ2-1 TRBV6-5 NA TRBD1 TGTGCCAGCAGTTACATGGGACAGGCGTACAATGAGCAGTTCTTC CASSYMGQAYNEQFF
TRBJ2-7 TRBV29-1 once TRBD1 TGCGGCGCCCAGGACAGGGGGACCTACGAGCAGTACTTC CGAQDRGTYEQYF
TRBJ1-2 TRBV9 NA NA TGTGCCAGCAGCGCTACAGACGACAGCCCTCTAGGCTACACCTTC CASSATDDSPLGYTF
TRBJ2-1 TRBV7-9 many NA TGTGCCAGCAGCTTAGCATCTTTACCTGAGCAGTTCTTC CASSLASLPEQFF
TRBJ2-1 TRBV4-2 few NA TGTGCCAGCAGCCAAGGTTACAACGCCTACAATGAGCAGTTCTTC CASSQGYNAYNEQFF
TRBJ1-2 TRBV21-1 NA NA TGTGCCACCAGTGGGAAGGAACATGGCTACACCTTC CATSGKEHGYTF
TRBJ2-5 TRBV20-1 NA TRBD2 TGCAGTGCCTCGGACCCTTTAGCGGGGAAACAAGAGACCCAGTACTTC CSASDPLAGKQETQYF
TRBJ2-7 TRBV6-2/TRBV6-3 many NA TGTGCCAGCAGGGACTGGGACCCAACCGAGCAGTACTTC CASRDWDPTEQYF
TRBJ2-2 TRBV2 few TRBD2 TGTGCCAGCAGACTAGCGAACCCCGGGGAGCTGTTTTTT CASRLANPGELFF
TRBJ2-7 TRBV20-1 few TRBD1 TGCAGTGCTAGGGCCACAGGGGGACACGAGCAGTACTTC CSARATGGHEQYF
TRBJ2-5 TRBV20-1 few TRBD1 TGCAGTGAAGGGACAGGGCGGGAGACCCAGTACTTC CSEGTGRETQYF
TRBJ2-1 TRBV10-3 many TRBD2 TGTGCCATCAGTGAACTAGCGTCCCAGGATGAGCAGTTCTTC CAISELASQDEQFF
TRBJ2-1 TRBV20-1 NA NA TGCAGTGCTAGCTCCGCCTTGGATTCCCAGTTCTTC CSASSALDSQFF
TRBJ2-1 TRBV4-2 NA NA TGTGCCAGCAGCCAAGATGGAGGGAGCTCCTACAATGAGCAGTTCTTC CASSQDGGSSYNEQFF
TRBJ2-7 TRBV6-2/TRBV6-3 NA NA TGTGCCAGCAGTCGCGGGACAGTCTTCTCCTACGAGCAGTACTTC CASSRGTVFSYEQYF
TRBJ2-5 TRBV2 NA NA TGTGCCAGCAGTGAGATTGGGGGCGGTCAAGAGACCCAGTACTTC CASSEIGGGQETQYF
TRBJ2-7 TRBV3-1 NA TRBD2 TGTGCCAGCAGCCAAGCCCTAATAGCGGGGGGTTCCAACGAGCAGTACTTC CASSQALIAGGSNEQYF
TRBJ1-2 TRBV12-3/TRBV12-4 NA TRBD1 TGTGCCAGCAGACGGGGGACAGGGGGCTCCTATGGCTACACCTTC CASRRGTGGSYGYTF
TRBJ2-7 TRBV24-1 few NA TGTGCCACCGATCCAGGGCCGGGCTACGAGCAGTACTTC CATDPGPGYEQYF
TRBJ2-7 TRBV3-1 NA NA TGTGCCAGCAGCCATGTGCGCGTGGGGGTGACCGCCTACGAGCAGTACTTC CASSHVRVGVTAYEQYF
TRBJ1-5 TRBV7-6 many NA TGTGCCAGCAGCTTAGAGGGATTAGATCAGCCCCAGCATTTT CASSLEGLDQPQHF
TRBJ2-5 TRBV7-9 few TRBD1 TGTGCCAGCAGCTTCCCCGGACAGGGGTCCTACAATGAGCAGTACTTC CASSFPGQGSYNEQYF
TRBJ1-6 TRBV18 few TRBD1 TGTGCCAGCTCAGGACAGGGAGGCAATTCACCCCTCCACTTT CASSGQGGNSPLHF
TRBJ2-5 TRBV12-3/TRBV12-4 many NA TGTGCCAGCAGCGTATCCGGGGTTCAAGAGACCCAGTACTTC CASSVSGVQETQYF
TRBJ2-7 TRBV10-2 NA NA TGCGCCAGCAGTGGGGACCAGGGGTCCTCCTACGAGCAGTACTTC CASSGDQGSSYEQYF
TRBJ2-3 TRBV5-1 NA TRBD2 TGCGCCAGCAGCTTGTCCCAGCGGGGGTTCACAGATACGCAGTATTTT CASSLSQRGFTDTQYF